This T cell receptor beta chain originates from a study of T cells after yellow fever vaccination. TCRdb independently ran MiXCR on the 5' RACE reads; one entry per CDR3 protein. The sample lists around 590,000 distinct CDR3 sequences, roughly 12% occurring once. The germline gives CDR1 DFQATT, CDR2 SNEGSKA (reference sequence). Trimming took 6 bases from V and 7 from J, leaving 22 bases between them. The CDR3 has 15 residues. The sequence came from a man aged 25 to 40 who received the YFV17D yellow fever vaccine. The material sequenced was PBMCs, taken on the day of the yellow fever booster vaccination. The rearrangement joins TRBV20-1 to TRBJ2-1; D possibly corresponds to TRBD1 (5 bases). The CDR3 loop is CSARDRKAGANEQFF. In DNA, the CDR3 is TGCAGTGCGCGAGACCGGAAAGCTGGGGCTAATGAGCAGTTCTTC.